The entry that follows covers one T cell receptor beta chain sequence. Its antigen is not identified. Clones were sequenced by immunoSEQ multiplex PCR, and TCRdb holds only the in-frame ones, with some missing. The sample lists under 85,000 clones; around nine tenths were seen once. Germline lookup yields CDR1 LGHNA and CDR2 YNFKEQ. Germline trimming cut 1 base from V and 2 bases from J; bases unmatched to any gene: 7. The CDR3 totals 17 residues. This sample is part of a study of OX40 agonist ivuxolimab in advanced cancers. General study results and limits: At 0.1 to 3.0 mg/kg, clonal expansion of CD4+ and CD8+ blood T cells had occurred by week 6. CD8+ T cells were the subset that, on average, had more expanded clones than CD4+. Among the least clonally expanded were partial responders at 0.1-3.0 mg/kg.

This sample comprised CD4+ or CD8+ T cells sorted from blood, obtained in a trial of the OX40 agonist ivuxolimab. The chain employs TRBV4-2 and TRBJ2-2, with 7 bases identical to TRBD2. The sequence was collected from an adult with an advanced solid tumor such as melanoma, head and neck, liver or kidney cancer. The CDR3 coding sequence is TGTGCCAGCAGCCAAGGACGAGGGGAGGGTAACACCGGGGAGCTGTTTTTT. It codes for CASSQGRGEGNTGELFF.